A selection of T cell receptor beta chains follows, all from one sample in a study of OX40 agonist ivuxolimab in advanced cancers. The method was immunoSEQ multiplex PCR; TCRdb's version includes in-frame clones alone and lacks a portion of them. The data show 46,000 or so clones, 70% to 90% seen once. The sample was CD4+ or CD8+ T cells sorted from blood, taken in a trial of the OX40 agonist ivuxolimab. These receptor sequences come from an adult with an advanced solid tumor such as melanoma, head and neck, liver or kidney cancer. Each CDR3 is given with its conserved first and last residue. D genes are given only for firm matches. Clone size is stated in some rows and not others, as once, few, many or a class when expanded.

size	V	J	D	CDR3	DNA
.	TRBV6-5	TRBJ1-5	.	CASSYAGANQPQHF	TGTGCCAGCAGTTACGCGGGGGCCAATCAGCCCCAGCATTTT
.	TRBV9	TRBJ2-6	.	CASSISGANVLTF	TGTGCCAGCAGCATCTCTGGGGCCAACGTCCTGACTTTC
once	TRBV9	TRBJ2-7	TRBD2	CASSADAGVSYEQYF	TGTGCCAGCAGCGCCGACGCGGGAGTCTCCTACGAGCAGTACTTC
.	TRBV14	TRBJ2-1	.	CASSQVGLGGWFYNEQFF	TGTGCCAGCAGCCAAGTTGGGTTAGGCGGGTGGTTCTACAATGAGCAGTTCTTC
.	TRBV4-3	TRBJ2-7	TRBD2	CASNGGSRGEQYF	TGCGCCAGCAACGGCGGGAGTAGGGGCGAGCAGTACTTC
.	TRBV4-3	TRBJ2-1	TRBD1	CASSPPGGGYNKQFF	TGCGCCAGCAGCCCACCAGGGGGCGGATACAATAAGCAGTTCTTC
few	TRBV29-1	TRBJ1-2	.	CSVGNVGTF	TGCAGCGTTGGTAACGTGGGCACCTTC
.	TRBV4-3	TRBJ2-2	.	CASSQDPSGLGELFF	TGCGCCAGCAGCCAAGATCCATCCGGGCTCGGGGAGCTGTTTTTT
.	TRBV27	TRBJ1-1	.	CASSLGTEAFF	TGTGCCAGCTCCCTGGGCACTGAAGCTTTCTTT
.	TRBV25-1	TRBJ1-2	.	CASSEDRRRYGYTF	TGTGCCAGCAGTGAAGACAGGAGAAGATATGGCTACACCTTC
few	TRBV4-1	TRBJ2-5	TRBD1	CASRRHGTAQETQYF	TGCGCCAGCAGACGCCACGGGACAGCTCAAGAGACCCAGTACTTC
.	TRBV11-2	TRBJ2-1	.	CASNPRGSLSSYNEQFF	TGTGCCAGCAACCCGCGGGGTTCGTTGAGCTCCTACAATGAGCAGTTCTTC
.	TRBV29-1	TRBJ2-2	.	CSVMGVNTGELFF	TGCAGCGTTATGGGGGTAAACACCGGGGAGCTGTTTTTT
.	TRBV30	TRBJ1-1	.	CAWSVLNTEAFF	TGTGCCTGGAGTGTACTGAACACTGAAGCTTTCTTT
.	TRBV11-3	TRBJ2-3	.	CASSSTVGGADTQYF	TGTGCCAGCAGCTCCACCGTCGGGGGAGCAGATACGCAGTATTTT
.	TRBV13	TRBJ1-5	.	CASRRGGPLNQPQHF	TGTGCCAGCAGGAGAGGGGGGCCTCTGAATCAGCCCCAGCATTTT
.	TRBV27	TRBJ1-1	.	CASPPRQAAEAFF	TGTGCCAGCCCACCTCGACAGGCTGCTGAAGCTTTCTTT
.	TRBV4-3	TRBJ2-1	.	CASSQDGPLGSYNEQFF	TGCGCCAGCAGCCAAGATGGCCCCTTGGGATCTTACAATGAGCAGTTCTTC
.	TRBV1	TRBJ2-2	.	CTIILFTAGRWTGELFF	TGCACCATCATCCTCTTTACCGCAGGCAGGTGGACCGGGGAGCTGTTTTTT
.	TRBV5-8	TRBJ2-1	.	CASSLEAGQSYNEQFF	TGTGCCAGCAGCCTGGAGGCGGGCCAGTCCTACAATGAGCAGTTCTTC
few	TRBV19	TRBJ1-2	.	CASSMGPPYGYTF	TGTGCCAGTAGTATGGGACCTCCTTATGGCTACACCTTC
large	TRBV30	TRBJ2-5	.	CAWSPPGETQYF	TGTGCCTGGAGCCCGCCGGGGGAGACCCAGTACTTC
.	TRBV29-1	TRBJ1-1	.	CSVGGSSNTEAFF	TGCAGCGTCGGGGGGAGTTCGAACACTGAAGCTTTCTTT
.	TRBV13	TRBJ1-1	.	CASSSPMTGRNTEAFF	TGTGCCAGCAGCTCCCCTATGACAGGTCGGAACACTGAAGCTTTCTTT
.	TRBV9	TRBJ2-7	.	CASSVGDYEQYF	TGTGCCAGCAGCGTAGGAGACTACGAGCAGTACTTC
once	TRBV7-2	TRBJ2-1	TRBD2	CASSPGGSIYNEQFF	TGTGCCAGCAGCCCCGGGGGGAGTATATACAATGAGCAGTTCTTC
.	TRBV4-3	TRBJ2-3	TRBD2	CASSQEQVASGGRDTQYF	TGCGCCAGCAGCCAAGAACAGGTTGCCTCGGGGGGGAGGGATACGCAGTATTTT
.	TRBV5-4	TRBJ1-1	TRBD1	CASSLLDRGPMNTEAFF	TGTGCCAGCAGCTTATTGGACAGGGGGCCTATGAACACTGAAGCTTTCTTT
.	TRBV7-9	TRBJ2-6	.	CASSPLGLSGANVLTF	TGTGCCAGCAGTCCTCTGGGGCTCTCTGGGGCCAACGTCCTGACTTTC
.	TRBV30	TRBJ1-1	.	CAWSGGVTLMNTEAFF	TGTGCCTGGAGTGGGGGGGTGACACTAATGAACACTGAAGCTTTCTTT
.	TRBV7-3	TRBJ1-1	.	CASSFGGAAEAFF	TGTGCCAGCAGCTTTGGGGGTGCGGCTGAAGCTTTCTTT
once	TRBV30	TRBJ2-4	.	CAWSLTGPGDIQYF	TGTGCCTGGAGTCTAACAGGGCCCGGAGACATTCAGTACTTC
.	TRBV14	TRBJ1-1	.	CASSQEPGPRTEAFF	TGTGCCAGCAGTCAAGAACCGGGTCCGAGGACTGAAGCTTTCTTT
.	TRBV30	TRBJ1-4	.	CAWSVGANEKLFF	TGTGCCTGGAGTGTAGGAGCAAATGAAAAACTGTTTTTT
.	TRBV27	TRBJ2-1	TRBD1	CASSLGQSYNEQFF	TGTGCCAGCAGTTTGGGACAGTCCTACAATGAGCAGTTCTTC
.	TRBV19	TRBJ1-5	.	CASSIEGSLQHF	TGTGCCAGTAGTATTGAAGGGAGCCTGCAGCATTTT
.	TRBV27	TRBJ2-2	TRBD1	CASSLRQGRFTGELFF	TGTGCCAGCAGTCTCCGACAGGGGAGGTTCACCGGGGAGCTGTTTTTT
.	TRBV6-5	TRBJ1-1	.	CASGGARHGTFF	TGTGCCAGCGGGGGGGCTCGTCATGGGACTTTCTTT
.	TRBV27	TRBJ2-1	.	CASSLSAGFNSYNEQFF	TGTGCCAGCAGTTTATCGGCGGGCTTCAACTCCTACAATGAGCAGTTCTTC
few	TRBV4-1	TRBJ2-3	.	CASSLGVGTDTQYF	TGCGCCAGCAGTCTAGGAGTGGGTACAGATACGCAGTATTTT
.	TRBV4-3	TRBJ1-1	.	CASSQNKRGTEAFF	TGCGCCAGCAGCCAAAATAAAAGGGGGACTGAAGCTTTCTTT
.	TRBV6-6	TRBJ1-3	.	CASSFDRGNTIYF	TGTGCCAGCAGTTTCGACAGGGGAAACACCATATATTTT
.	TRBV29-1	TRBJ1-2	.	CSVEIDGGYTF	TGCAGCGTTGAGATCGATGGCGGCTACACCTTC
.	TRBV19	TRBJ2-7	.	CASSIQGNEQYF	TGTGCCAGTAGTATACAGGGCAACGAGCAGTACTTC
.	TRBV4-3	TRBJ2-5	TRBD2	CASSQSPTSGGPQPETQYF	TGCGCCAGCAGCCAATCCCCGACTAGCGGGGGGCCTCAACCTGAGACCCAGTACTTC
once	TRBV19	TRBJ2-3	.	CASSSPRPATDTQYF	TGTGCCAGTAGCTCCCCCCGGCCCGCCACAGATACGCAGTATTTT
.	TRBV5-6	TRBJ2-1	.	CASSLEGSRSEQFF	TGTGCCAGCAGCTTGGAAGGTAGTCGGTCTGAGCAGTTCTTC
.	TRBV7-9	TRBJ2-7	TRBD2	CASSPYTGFSGGDF	TGTGCCAGCAGCCCATATACCGGGTTTTCGGGAGGGGACTTC
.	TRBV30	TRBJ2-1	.	CAWAAVNYNEQFF	TGTGCCTGGGCCGCGGTAAACTACAATGAGCAGTTCTTC
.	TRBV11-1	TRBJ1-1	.	CASSSLRGKVYTEAFF	TGTGCCAGCAGCTCCCTTAGAGGGAAAGTATACACTGAAGCTTTCTTT
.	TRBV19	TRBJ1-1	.	CASSIGGATEAFF	TGTGCCAGTAGTATCGGGGGAGCCACTGAAGCTTTCTTT
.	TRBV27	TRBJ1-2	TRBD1	CASSARGTGYGYTF	TGTGCCAGCAGTGCACGAGGGACAGGCTATGGCTACACCTTC
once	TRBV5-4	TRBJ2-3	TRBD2	CASAERGRTSTDTQYF	TGTGCCAGCGCCGAGCGGGGGAGAACTAGCACAGATACGCAGTATTTT
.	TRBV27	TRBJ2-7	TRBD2	CASSGTSGRGDYEQYF	TGTGCCAGCAGTGGGACTAGCGGGAGGGGGGACTACGAGCAGTACTTC
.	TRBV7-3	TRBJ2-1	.	CASSLSSSTEGTYNEQFF	TGTGCCAGCAGCTTAAGTTCCTCGACAGAAGGAACCTACAATGAGCAGTTCTTC
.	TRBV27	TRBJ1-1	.	CASSPMGSLEAFF	TGTGCCAGCAGCCCGATGGGGTCCCTTGAAGCTTTCTTT
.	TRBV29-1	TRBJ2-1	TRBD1	CSVGGTGYDNEQFF	TGCAGCGTTGGGGGGACAGGGTATGACAATGAGCAGTTCTTC
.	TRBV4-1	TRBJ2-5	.	CASSQVNEGETQYF	TGCGCCAGCAGCCAAGTTAATGAGGGGGAGACCCAGTACTTC
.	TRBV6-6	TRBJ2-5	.	CASSYSMTQETQYF	TGTGCCAGCAGTTACTCGATGACCCAAGAGACCCAGTACTTC
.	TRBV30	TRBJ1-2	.	CAWSRQESNYGYTF	TGTGCCTGGAGTAGACAGGAATCAAACTATGGCTACACCTTC